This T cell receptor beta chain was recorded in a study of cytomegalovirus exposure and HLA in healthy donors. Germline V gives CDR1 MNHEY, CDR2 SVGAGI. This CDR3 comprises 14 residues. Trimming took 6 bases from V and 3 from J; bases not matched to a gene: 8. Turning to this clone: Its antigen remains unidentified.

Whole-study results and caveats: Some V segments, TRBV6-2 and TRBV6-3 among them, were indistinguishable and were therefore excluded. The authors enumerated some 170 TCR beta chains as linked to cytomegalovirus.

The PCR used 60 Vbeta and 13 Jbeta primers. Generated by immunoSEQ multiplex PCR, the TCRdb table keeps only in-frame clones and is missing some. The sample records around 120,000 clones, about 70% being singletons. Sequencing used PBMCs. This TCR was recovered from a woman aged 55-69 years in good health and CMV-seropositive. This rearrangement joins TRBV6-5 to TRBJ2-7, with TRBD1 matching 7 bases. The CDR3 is CASSHRGSNYEQYF. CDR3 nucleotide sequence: TGTGCCAGCAGCCACAGGGGTTCCAACTACGAGCAGTACTTC.